This is a list of T cell receptor beta chains from one sample in a study of CD8 T cells in Susac syndrome. From the immunoSEQ multiplex PCR reads, TCRdb called clonotypes with MiXCR, one entry per CDR3 protein. The table lists 170,000 or so distinct CDR3 sequences, 93% of them singletons. Sequencing input: CD4+ T cells from PBMCs. The receptors were sampled from a human donor with multiple sclerosis. CDR3s leave out the opening cysteine and the closing phenylalanine or tryptophan. Fields, in order: V gene, clone size, CDR3 protein. Where a row states a size, it is once, few, many or the class of an expanded clone; other rows omit it.

V: TRBV19; size: -; CDR3: ASRTTGTNQETQY
V: TRBV7-3; size: -; CDR3: ASSSSGSSNIQY
V: TRBV2; size: -; CDR3: ASSDRGKNTDTQY
V: TRBV24-1; size: few; CDR3: ATSDPYNEQF
V: TRBV7-2; size: -; CDR3: ASSDSGGYEQY
V: TRBV30; size: -; CDR3: AWSRGIYSNQPQH
V: TRBV6-5; size: once; CDR3: ASHGGAGDNEQF
V: TRBV2; size: -; CDR3: ASSGQLAETQY
V: TRBV28; size: -; CDR3: ASSFHLYGYT
V: TRBV18; size: -; CDR3: ASSFGPGQATGEQY
V: TRBV3-1; size: -; CDR3: ASSPQTGDYGYT
V: TRBV3-1; size: -; CDR3: ASSRARGSIQY
V: TRBV20-1; size: -; CDR3: SVQGQVIENEKLF
V: TRBV28; size: -; CDR3: ASSPGGGLSAGELF
V: TRBV6-6; size: once; CDR3: ASSYLGDLYEQY
V: TRBV7-2; size: -; CDR3: ASSGTSMTNEKLF
V: TRBV20-1; size: -; CDR3: SAHTGVGQPQH
V: TRBV3-1; size: -; CDR3: ASSQTSSREAF
V: TRBV28; size: -; CDR3: ASSPGRSPDTQY
V: TRBV25-1; size: -; CDR3: ASSEGLLVPYEQY
V: TRBV29-1; size: -; CDR3: SVEGGGLEAF
V: TRBV3-1; size: -; CDR3: ASSQDHGRGEQY
V: TRBV5-1; size: -; CDR3: ASSSLVQETQY
V: TRBV7-6; size: -; CDR3: ASSLDLDLEQY
V: TRBV20-1; size: -; CDR3: SASGINYGYT
V: TRBV2; size: -; CDR3: ASRGRGSYNEQF
V: TRBV2; size: -; CDR3: ASNGDAQETQY
V: TRBV15; size: -; CDR3: ATSRERGRTQY
V: TRBV5-1; size: -; CDR3: ASSFQGAHTGELF
V: TRBV30; size: once; CDR3: AWSTRAETQY
V: TRBV9; size: once; CDR3: ASSPTGTGEGYT
V: TRBV27; size: -; CDR3: ASSSPDRNHEQY
V: TRBV5-4; size: -; CDR3: ASSLRTAPGGYT
V: TRBV3-1; size: once; CDR3: ASSQDRRLAGVNEQF
V: TRBV7-9; size: few; CDR3: ASSLRGDQPQH
V: TRBV28; size: -; CDR3: ASSRRTGQTGANVLT
V: TRBV20-1; size: -; CDR3: SATRAETQY
V: TRBV3-1; size: -; CDR3: ASSRRDRGRETQY
V: TRBV20-1; size: -; CDR3: SAREGQGNGELF
V: TRBV18; size: -; CDR3: ASSPRTGDSSGNTIY
V: TRBV11-2; size: -; CDR3: ASSLERESNEQY
V: TRBV7-2; size: -; CDR3: ASSLSGSYEQY
V: TRBV11-2; size: -; CDR3: ASSLQGLPTQGVAKNIQY
V: TRBV7-3; size: -; CDR3: ASSLGLLDGGTDTQY
V: TRBV24-1; size: -; CDR3: ATSGAGRHFPDTQY